These 18 T cell receptor beta chains originate from one sample sequenced in a study of identical twins. TCRdb ran MiXCR on the 5' RACE reads and lists one entry per CDR3 protein. The sample has some 730,000 distinct CDR3 sequences; 15% to 20% are singletons. These data also featured in a second study, about T cells expressing NK-cell markers.

The sample consisted of PBMCs. Receptors originate from a young woman in good health.

This clonotype has more than one count but fewer than ten. The V gene is TRBV5-8, the J gene TRBJ1-1; weak D call: TRBD1 (6 bases). CDR3 length: 12 residues. CDR1 is SGHTS and CDR2 is YDEGEE in the germline V gene. V lost 2 bases and J lost 11, with 13 bases in between. CDR3 in DNA: TGTGCCAGCAGCTTCTCCCGGGGGGCTGCTTTCTTT. Its translation: CASSFSRGAAFF. Looking up the rest from reference TRBV5-8 and TRBJ1-1 gives the full variable domain: EAGVTQSPTHLIKTRGQQATLRCSPISGHTSVYWYQQALGLGLQFLLWYDEGEERNRGNFPPRFSGRQFPNYSSELNVNALELEDSALYLCASSFSRGAAFFGQGTRLTVV.

The chain uses TRBV12-3 or TRBV12-4 and TRBJ2-1; D call uncertain. Trimming took 8 bases from V and 8 from J, leaving 16 bases between them. There are 13 residues in the CDR3. The CDR3 DNA reads TGTGCCAGCGTCGACTTGACCCAGGATGAGCAGTTCTTC. It encodes CASVDLTQDEQFF.

This clonotype was seen at least ten times. The chain couples TRBV5-1 to TRBJ2-1, with D tentatively TRBD2 (5 bases). CDR1 and CDR2 from the germline V gene are SGHRS and YFSETQ. This CDR3 comprises 13 residues. Trimming removed 2 bases at V and 6 bases at J, with 9 bases between. CDR3 loop: CASSFGLANEQFF. The CDR3 region has the DNA TGCGCCAGCAGCTTTGGCCTAGCCAATGAGCAGTTCTTC.

This clonotype has just a few counts. This chain uses TRBV5-1 with TRBJ1-2, with D possibly TRBD1 on 5 matching bases. With 5 bases removed from V and 3 bases from J, the gap between germline ends came to 17 bases. The CDR3 is 15 residues long. Germline V lookup: CDR1 SGHRS, CDR2 YFSETQ. The CDR3 region has the DNA TGCGCCAGCAGTTTCCTCCGGGGGACCGACTATGGCTACACCTTC. Amino acids: CASSFLRGTDYGYTF.

The rearrangement uses TRBV27 and TRBJ2-5; TRBD1 agrees at 8 bases. CDR1 is MNHEY and CDR2 is SMNVEV in the germline V gene (reference sequence). The V and J ends lost 3 bases and 5 bases, in that order; junction bases with no gene match: 5. This CDR3 has 14 residues. The CDR3 reads CASSLQGAWETQYF. The CDR3 DNA is TGTGCCAGCAGTTTGCAGGGGGCATGGGAGACCCAGTACTTC.

This sequence joins TRBV5-1 and TRBJ2-1; D is undetermined. This CDR3 contains 12 residues. Trimming pared 7 bases from V and 9 bases from J, leaving 14 bases between. Germline values: CDR1 SGHRS, CDR2 YFSETQ. In DNA form, the CDR3 reads TGCGCCAGCGGGATAGGGAACGCTGAGCAGTTCTTC. It specifies CASGIGNAEQFF. The full variable domain, with the rest looked up from reference TRBV5-1 and TRBJ2-1, is KAGVTQTPRYLIKTRGQQVTLSCSPISGHRSVSWYQQTPGQGLQFLFEYFSETQRNKGNFPGRFSGRQFSNSRSEMNVSTLELGDSALYLCASGIGNAEQFFGPGTRLTVL.

The sample holds a few counts of this clonotype. V gene TRBV20-1 combines with J gene TRBJ2-1; D remains ambiguous. The CDR3 consists of 11 residues. Trimming left V 5 bases short and J 7 bases short, with 9 bases between. Germline assignment: CDR1 DFQATT and CDR2 SNEGSKA (reference sequence). CDR3 in DNA: TGCAGTGCTGCCCGGTTGAATGAGCAGTTCTTC. Translation: CSAARLNEQFF.

This clonotype showed up just a few times. The chain has TRBV7-8 and TRBJ2-1; TRBD2 matches 10 bases. CDR1 and CDR2 from the germline V gene are SGHVS and FQNEAQ. The CDR3 spans 16 residues. The V and J ends lost 5 bases and 5 bases, in that order; junction bases with no gene match: 9. The CDR3 region is CASSKKLAGEHNEQFF. The CDR3 DNA is TGTGCCAGCAGCAAAAAGCTAGCGGGGGAGCACAATGAGCAGTTCTTC.

This clonotype appeared a few times. The chain links TRBV15 to TRBJ2-7; 7 bases are a match to TRBD2. Germline lookup yields CDR1 LNHNV and CDR2 YYDKDF (reference sequence). The CDR3 loop spans 15 amino acids. J gave up 4 bases and V 3 bases, and 9 bases lay outside the gene matches. CDR3 sequence reads: CATSSSSGTEYEQYF. CDR3 coding DNA: TGTGCCACCAGCAGTTCTAGCGGAACGGAATACGAGCAGTACTTC.

This clonotype has just a few counts. This chain links TRBV29-1 with TRBJ1-1; no definite D call. Germline lookup yields CDR1 SQVTM and CDR2 ANQGSEA. This CDR3 is built from 13 residues. Trimming left V 3 bases short and J 0 bases short, with 8 bases between. CDR3 residues: CSVEPQLNTEAFF. CDR3 sequence (DNA): TGCAGCGTTGAGCCTCAGTTGAACACTGAAGCTTTCTTT. The complete variable domain, with remaining parts taken from reference TRBV29-1 and TRBJ1-1, reads SAVISQKPSRDICQRGTSLTIQCQVDSQVTMMFWYRQQPGQSLTLIATANQGSEATYESGFVIDKFPISRPNLTFSTLTVSNMSPEDSSIYLCSVEPQLNTEAFFGQGTRLTVV.

This chain joins TRBV12-3 or TRBV12-4 and TRBJ1-1, with D possibly being TRBD1 (6 bases). Trimming shortened V by 7 bases and J by 9 bases, and 27 bases separated the two germline ends. This CDR3 is built from 16 residues. CDR3 in amino acids: CASNPTFGGTKNKAFF. CDR3 DNA sequence: TGTGCCAGCAATCCAACTTTTGGGGGCACGAAAAACAAAGCTTTCTTT.

This clonotype was picked up a small number of times. The chain recombines TRBV7-8 with TRBJ2-1; 11 bases align to TRBD2. The CDR3 totals 15 residues. The V gene end was trimmed by 4 bases and the J gene end by 6 bases; junction bases not matched to a gene: 5. The germline gives CDR1 SGHVS, CDR2 FQNEAQ. The CDR3 protein is CASSYTLAGVNEQFF. The CDR3 nucleotides read TGTGCCAGCAGCTACACACTAGCGGGGGTCAATGAGCAGTTCTTC.

This sequence joins TRBV12-3 or TRBV12-4 and TRBJ1-1; no firm D call. Trimming took 3 bases from V and 4 from J, leaving 9 bases between them. This CDR3 region has 13 residues. The CDR3 loop is CASSFWSGTEAFF. DNA of the CDR3: TGTGCCAGCAGTTTTTGGAGTGGCACTGAAGCTTTCTTT.

This clonotype appeared a few times. This chain joins TRBV18 and TRBJ2-7; D gene ambiguous. CDR3 length: 15 amino acids. In germline, CDR1 is KGHSH, CDR2 LQKENI. Deletions cut 0 bases from V and 3 bases from J, with 12 bases between. In DNA, the CDR3 is TGTGCCAGCTCACCACCGGCTGGCCAGTTCTACGAGCAGTACTTC. Residues: CASSPPAGQFYEQYF. Full variable domain (rest looked up from reference TRBV18 and TRBJ2-7): NAGVMQNPRHLVRRRGQEARLRCSPMKGHSHVYWYRQLPEEGLKFMVYLQKENIIDESGMPKERFSAEFPKEGPSILRIQQVVRGDSAAYFCASSPPAGQFYEQYFGPGTRLTVT.

In its sample, this clonotype was seen a few times. The rearrangement links TRBV7-9 to TRBJ1-1, with D perhaps TRBD1 (6 bases). The V and J ends lost 1 base and 4 bases respectively, with 13 bases between them. The CDR3 consists of 15 residues. From germline, CDR1 is SEHNR and CDR2 FQNEAQ (reference sequence). CDR3 amino acids: CASSLGGTLSTEAFF. Written as DNA, the CDR3 is TGTGCCAGCAGCTTAGGAGGGACACTGAGCACTGAAGCTTTCTTT. The whole variable domain, remainder taken from reference TRBV7-9 and TRBJ1-1, is DTGVSQNPRHKITKRGQNVTFRCDPISEHNRLYWYRQTLGQGPEFLTYFQNEAQLEKSRLLSDRFSAERPKGSFSTLEIQRTEQGDSAMYLCASSLGGTLSTEAFFGQGTRLTVV.

The CDR3 spells CASGPREVGNEQFF. As DNA, the CDR3 is TGTGCTAGTGGTCCTCGAGAAGTCGGGAATGAGCAGTTCTTC. The rearrangement links TRBV12-5 to TRBJ2-1; no firm D call. The CDR3 loop spans 14 amino acids. Germline V gives CDR1 LGHNT, CDR2 FRNRAP. V lost 5 bases and J lost 7, with 15 bases in between.

As for this clonotype: At one boundary the junction diverges from the germline segment, which might be a read error. The genes are TRBV20-1 and TRBJ2-5; TRBD2 matches 11 bases. There are 15 residues in the CDR3. From germline, CDR1 is DFQATT and CDR2 SNEGSKA (reference sequence). In DNA, the CDR3 is TGCAGTGCCAGAGGACTAGCGGGTGATGAAGAGACCCAGTACTTC. It yields the protein CSARGLAGDEETQYF.

This rearrangement joins TRBV10-3 to TRBJ2-3; D is perhaps TRBD1 or TRBD2 (7 bases each). The CDR3 loop spans 14 amino acids. V lost 6 bases and J 3 bases, leaving 13 bases between the germline ends. CDR1 and CDR2 (germline): ENHRY, SYGVKD. This CDR3 is CAISDREGTDTQYF. CDR3 sequence (DNA): TGTGCCATCAGCGACAGGGAGGGGACAGATACGCAGTATTTT.